What follows are 24 T cell receptor beta chains derived from one specimen sequenced in a study of blood T cells in healthy people across ages. Through a sample-barcoded 5' primer and a J-beta primer mix, a second PCR was run for roughly 6 to 12 cycles. MiXCR was run by TCRdb on the 5' RACE reads, yielding one entry per CDR3 protein. This sample has about 720,000 distinct CDR3 sequences, with roughly 25% found just once. The same data also went into a second study, on T cells of mothers and their children.

Sequenced input: blood. The receptors were gathered from a boy younger than 18 in good health.

The chain carries TRBV7-2 and TRBJ1-4; D unclear. The CDR3 runs 14 residues. CDR1 is SGHTA and CDR2 is FQGNSA in the germline V gene. V gave up 5 bases and J gave up 1 base, with 8 bases separating them. CDR3 bases: TGTGCCAGCAGCCTTCCGTTAACTAATGAAAAACTGTTTTTT. Protein: CASSLPLTNEKLFF.

The chain joins TRBV24-1 to TRBJ2-5; D remains unclear. The DNA end is more similar to TRBJ2-1, so the J call may be wrong. Germline V gene sequence: CDR1 KGHDR, CDR2 SFDVKD. CDR3 length: 13 residues. The CDR3 here is CATSDSLTNEQFF. The DNA for the CDR3 is TGTGCCACCAGTGATTCCCTAACCAATGAGCAGTTCTTC.

This clonotype was detected many times. V is TRBV27 and J is TRBJ1-5; D gene ambiguous. The CDR3 consists of 14 residues. Per germline, CDR1 MNHEY and CDR2 SMNVEV (reference sequence). Between the trimmed V and J ends, which lost 0 bases and 2 bases, there was a span of 5 bases. The CDR3 loop reads CASSLSAGNQPQHF. The CDR3 nucleotides read TGTGCCAGCAGTTTATCGGCGGGCAATCAGCCCCAGCATTTT.

V usage is TRBV19 and J usage is TRBJ2-5; 7 positions match TRBD2. The assigned J gene may be wrong: the sequence end matches TRBJ2-1 better. The CDR3 totals 12 residues. Germline-derived CDR1 and CDR2 are LNHDA and SQIVND (reference sequence). DNA of the CDR3: TGTGCCGTAGGGACTAAAGTTGATGAGCAGTTCTTC. Translated, it gives CAVGTKVDEQFF.

This clonotype was seen a few times. V usage is TRBV27 and J usage is TRBJ2-7; D gene uncertain. V was trimmed by 6 bases and J by 1 base, leaving 13 bases between them. Per the germline V gene, CDR1 is MNHEY and CDR2 is SMNVEV (reference sequence). The CDR3 sequence is 14 residues long. CDR3 residues: CASRLLTESYEQYF. CDR3 DNA: TGTGCCAGCAGACTACTAACGGAGTCCTACGAGCAGTACTTC.

This clonotype was observed a few times. This chain uses TRBV4-3 with TRBJ1-1; the D is unclear. With 0 bases removed from V and 1 base from J, the gap between germline ends came to 3 bases. There are 13 residues in the CDR3. Germline CDR1 and CDR2: LGHNA and YSLEER. The CDR3 sequence is CASSQEENTEAFF. Here the CDR3 DNA reads TGCGCCAGCAGCCAAGAAGAGAACACTGAAGCTTTCTTT.

This clonotype was recorded a few times. The junction departs from germline at one end; a sequencing error may be responsible. The chain is built from TRBV20-1 and TRBJ2-7, with TRBD2 identical over 7 bases. Germline V CDR1 and CDR2: DFQATT, SNEGSKA (reference sequence). This CDR3 is built from 13 residues. The CDR3 DNA sequence: TGCAGTGCTAGTATGGCTAGCGGTTACGAGCAATACTTC. Translated: CSASMASGYEQYF.

This sequence joins TRBV12-3 or TRBV12-4 and TRBJ1-6; 8 bases agree with TRBD1. This CDR3 is 15 amino acids long. With 6 bases clipped from V and 7 bases from J, the junction kept 8 bases outside the gene matches. The CDR3 DNA sequence: TGTGCCAGCAGATCATCAACAGGGGGGAATTCACCCCTCCACTTT. This translates into CASRSSTGGNSPLHF.

The J gene is TRBJ2-1, the V gene TRBV12-3 or TRBV12-4; D uncertain. V lost 4 bases and J 12 bases, leaving 10 bases between the germline ends. The CDR3 length is 11 residues. CDR3 protein: CASSSGRGQFF. CDR3 DNA sequence: TGTGCCAGCAGTTCAGGCCGAGGGCAGTTCTTC.

The chain joins TRBV11-1 to TRBJ2-1; 13 bases line up with TRBD2. The CDR3 spans 18 residues. Per germline, CDR1 SGHAT and CDR2 FQDESV (reference sequence). J gave up 3 bases and V 4 bases, and 9 bases lay outside the gene matches. The chain's CDR3 is CASSSTRTSGGNYNEQFF. CDR3 coding DNA: TGTGCCAGCAGCTCTACCCGGACTAGCGGGGGCAACTACAATGAGCAGTTCTTC.

The CDR3 loop reads CASSQEGGNTEAFF. CDR3 nucleotides: TGTGCCAGCAGCCAAGAGGGAGGCAACACTGAAGCTTTCTTT. The chain uses TRBV3-1 and TRBJ1-1; D is unresolved. CDR1 is LGHDT, CDR2 YNNKEL, per germline (reference sequence). Trimming took off 0 bases at V and 2 bases at J, with 7 bases between the two ends. The CDR3 sequence is 14 residues long.

This clonotype was picked up a small number of times. The rearrangement links TRBV7-6 to TRBJ2-7; D uncertain. The germline V and J ends were trimmed by 3 bases and 1 base, with 10 bases remaining between them. The V gene's germline CDR1 is SGHVS and CDR2 FNYEAQ. The CDR3 covers 14 residues. As DNA, the CDR3 is TGTGCCAGCAGCTTTCGGGCTAAGTCCTACGAGCAGTACTTC. Translating it yields CASSFRAKSYEQYF.

This clonotype was counted only a few times. V and J are TRBV18 and TRBJ2-5; tentatively, D is TRBD2 (6 bases). The CDR3 is 15 residues long. V was pared by 4 bases and J by 4 bases, with 16 bases between. Germline V gene data show CDR1 as KGHSH and CDR2 as LQKENI. This chain's CDR3 is CASSQYLAEGETQYF. CDR3 bases: TGTGCCAGCTCACAGTATTTAGCGGAAGGAGAGACCCAGTACTTC.

The rearrangement joins TRBV4-2 to TRBJ1-4; D not resolved. Between the trimmed V and J ends, which lost 3 bases and 0 bases, there was a span of 14 bases. The CDR3 contains 17 residues. Germline lookup yields CDR1 LGHNA and CDR2 YNFKEQ. The CDR3 loop reads CASSHRGRVATNEKLFF. The DNA for the CDR3 is TGTGCCAGCAGCCATCGTGGACGGGTTGCAACTAATGAAAAACTGTTTTTT.

Note on this clonotype: The CDR3 end shows no conserved phenylalanine or tryptophan, and so a read error is likely. The chain links TRBV27 to TRBJ1-6; possible D gene TRBD1, 6 bases. Germline CDR1 MNHEY, CDR2 SMNVEV (reference sequence). V was clipped by 10 bases and J by 0 bases, with 25 bases between them. This CDR3 contains 19 residues. CDR3 nucleotides: TGTGCCACCACTCCTTGGCAGGGGTCTACGGTCTCCTATAATTCACCCCTCCACCTT. The encoded protein is CATTPWQGSTVSYNSPLHL.

The V and J genes are TRBV29-1 and TRBJ2-1; no definite D call. Trimming left V 8 bases short and J 6 bases short, with 14 bases between. Germline V gene data show CDR1 as SQVTM and CDR2 as ANQGSEA. The CDR3 extends over 12 amino acids. The CDR3: CSKTGSTNEQFF. The DNA of the CDR3 is TGCAGCAAAACCGGGTCCACCAATGAGCAGTTCTTC.

This clonotype was counted a few times. The chain has TRBV28 and TRBJ2-5, with 9 bases that match TRBD2. The V gene end was trimmed by 5 bases and the J gene end by 5 bases; junction bases not matched to a gene: 9. The CDR3 extends over 15 amino acids. Per germline, CDR1 MDHEN and CDR2 SYDVKM. The CDR3 region has the DNA TGTGCCAGCAGTCCGCGGACTAGCGTGGTCGAGACCCAGTACTTC. Translated: CASSPRTSVVETQYF.

The V gene is TRBV12-3 or TRBV12-4, the J gene TRBJ1-4; D is possibly TRBD1 (5 bases). This CDR3 is built from 13 residues. V dropped 0 bases and J dropped 8 bases, with 7 bases sitting between them. CDR3 DNA: TGTGCCAGCAGTTTAGCGCGGGGGGAAAAACTGTTTTTT. This sequence encodes CASSLARGEKLFF.

The chain is built from TRBV3-1 and TRBJ2-3, with 7 bases identical to TRBD2. The length of the CDR3 is 15 residues. Per the germline V gene, CDR1 is LGHDT and CDR2 is YNNKEL (reference sequence). Trimming at V came to 1 base and at J to 6 bases, leaving 7 bases not matched to a gene. The chain's CDR3 is CASSQGFGAGDTQYF. CDR3 sequence (DNA): TGTGCCAGCAGCCAAGGATTTGGAGCGGGGGATACGCAGTATTTT.

The chain combines TRBV7-8 with TRBJ1-5; D call uncertain. CDR3 length: 16 amino acids. Deletions cut 2 bases from V and 5 bases from J, with 16 bases between. Germline V gene data show CDR1 as SGHVS and CDR2 as FQNEAQ. CDR3 sequence: CASSLTETEVYQPQHF. The CDR3 DNA sequence: TGTGCCAGCAGCTTAACTGAGACGGAAGTTTATCAGCCCCAGCATTTT.

This clonotype was counted between two and nine times. The V gene is TRBV4-3, the J gene TRBJ2-2; either TRBD1 or TRBD2 may supply D (5 bases each). Germline V gene data show CDR1 as LGHNA and CDR2 as YSLEER. The length of the CDR3 is 17 residues. Trimming pared 1 base from V and 3 bases from J, leaving 15 bases between. CDR3 in amino acids: CASSQGSRGADTGELFF. The CDR3 region has the DNA TGCGCCAGCAGCCAAGGTTCTAGAGGGGCGGACACCGGGGAGCTGTTTTTT.

V and J are TRBV12-3 or TRBV12-4 and TRBJ1-4; TRBD1 might be the D (5 bases). Trimming left V 5 bases short and J 4 bases short, with 20 bases between. The CDR3 length is 17 residues. The CDR3 DNA reads as TGTGCCAGCAGTCCCTTGGGTACGACAGCCCTTAATGAAAAACTGTTTTTT. This sequence encodes CASSPLGTTALNEKLFF.

This clonotype has at least ten counts. The chain has TRBV7-8 and TRBJ2-7; maybe TRBD1 (5 bases). The germline CDR1 and CDR2 sequences are SGHVS and FQNEAQ. This CDR3 contains 14 residues. The V end was cut by 2 bases, the J end by 0 bases, with 8 bases between. CDR3 coding DNA: TGTGCCAGCAGCTTACAGGGTAGCTCCTACGAGCAGTACTTC. Residues: CASSLQGSSYEQYF.

The chain combines TRBV29-1 with TRBJ2-3, with D uncertain. This CDR3 spans 15 amino acids. Trimming took off 6 bases at V and 0 bases at J, with 16 bases between the two ends. Germline V gives CDR1 SQVTM, CDR2 ANQGSEA. As DNA, the CDR3 is TGCAGCGTATCGACCTCCCTGGGAAGCACAGATACGCAGTATTTT. Translating gives CSVSTSLGSTDTQYF.